This record concerns one T cell receptor (beta chain) sequence. No antigen is known for it. The sample belongs to a study of T-cell reconstitution after alpha-beta-depleted transplantation in children. Study results and limitations: Among T cells one year after transplant, newly produced cells accounted for most counts and diversity. After transplant, at about two months, alpha-beta T cells were reportedly derived from several hundred expanded graft clones. The origin of high day-60 TCRbeta diversity in some patients lay in surviving recipient T cells and thymic progenitors.

Trimming took off 0 bases at V and 5 bases at J, with 14 bases between the two ends. The length of the CDR3 is 16 residues. Looked up from germline, CDR1 is SGHVS and CDR2 is FNYEAQ. Preparation of the TCRbeta library used unique molecular identifiers. One entry per CDR3 protein results from TCRdb running MiXCR on the PCR reads. The sample holds just under 350,000 distinct CDR3 sequences, around 15% seen once. This specimen was PBMCs, mostly from graft donor cells, taken 360 days after TCRalphabeta/CD19-depleted stem cell transplant. This chain links TRBV7-6 with TRBJ2-1; D is unclear. This receptor was obtained from a male patient under 10 years old who had a stem cell transplant for acute lymphoblastic leukemia, so the T cells may come from the graft donor. The CDR3 DNA follows: TGTGCCAGCAGCTTAGCGATCACAACTAAACACAATGAGCAGTTCTTC. Amino acid sequence: CASSLAITTKHNEQFF.